This TCR beta chain came from a study of T-cell reconstitution after alpha-beta-depleted transplantation in children. The study's findings and limits: Reportedly, only several hundred clones from non-depleted graft cells drove alpha-beta T-cell counts at about two months. Diversity and T-cell counts at one year after transplant derived mostly from new T cells. Certain patients had high TCRbeta diversity at day 60, and it came from recipient T cells and thymic progenitors that survived.

This clonotype was seen repeatedly, ten times or more. Antigen specificity is unknown. Unique molecular identifiers were built into the TCRbeta library. One entry per CDR3 protein, called by TCRdb with MiXCR from the PCR reads. This sample has about 870,000 distinct CDR3 sequences, with 16% found just once. CDR3 size: 14 residues. With 4 bases removed from V and 1 base from J, the gap between germline ends came to 10 bases. This chain links TRBV12-3 or TRBV12-4 with TRBJ1-1; D perhaps matches TRBD1 (6 bases). This receptor was obtained from a male patient younger than 18 who had a stem cell transplant for acute lymphoblastic leukemia, so the T cells may come from the graft donor. Material: PBMCs, mostly from graft donor cells, obtained 360 days after TCRalphabeta/CD19-depleted stem cell transplant. CDR3 DNA sequence: TGTGCCAGCAGTTACCAGGGGAGGAACACTGAAGCTTTCTTT. Translated: CASSYQGRNTEAFF.